This TCR beta chain was identified in a study of regulatory T cells in long-lasting Graves disease. Turning to the study itself: Persistent Graves' disease required over 5 years of antithyroid drugs and positive TSH receptor antibodies. The study's findings and limits: With persistent disease, TRBV28, TRBJ1-2 and TRBJ2-5 were the favored segments. Newly diagnosed patients had higher TCR diversity than persistent Graves' patients did.

V lost 6 bases to trimming and J lost 0 bases, with 11 bases between them. This CDR3 has 15 amino acids. The germline V gene has CDR1 SGHTA and CDR2 FQGNSA. Stated time point: persistent/refractory GD, antithyroid drugs over 5 years with positive TRAb. Researchers made the TCR library from RNA that was extracted from PBMCs. The patients were enrolled through endocrinology in Xi'an, China. With regard to this clonotype: As yet, its antigen is unknown.

Library construction for TCR beta used iRepertoire HTBI primers and Arm-PCR of CDR3 regions. TCRdb reprocessed the multiplex PCR reads with MiXCR, giving one entry per CDR3 protein. This sample yields over 250,000 distinct CDR3 sequences, of which approximately 20% are seen a single time; roughly 56% belongs to the top ten. The J gene is TRBJ1-4, the V gene TRBV7-2; no reliable D call. Sequencing was performed on peripheral blood mononuclear cells (PBMCs), taken when the disease was refractory, from a patient treated with antithyroid drugs. This clonotype was obtained from a female donor with Graves disease. In nucleotides, the CDR3 is TGTGCCAGCAGACGGACTCTTGCAACTAATGAAAAACTGTTTTTT. Translated: CASRRTLATNEKLFF.